This T cell receptor (beta chain) was found in a study of blood T cell repertoires in COVID-19. About the study: Acute-phase and convalescent COVID-19 samples originated in the United States, Italy and Spain.

The CDR3 covers 15 residues. J was trimmed by 4 bases and V by 3 bases; bases with no gene match: 4. Germline V gene lookup returns CDR1 LNHDA and CDR2 SQIVND (reference sequence). This table comes from immunoSEQ multiplex PCR, and its TCRdb copy is limited to in-frame clones, with some not included. The sample lists more than 300,000 clones; around 90% were seen once. This TCR came from a woman in her thirties who had recovered from COVID-19. Sequencing was done on a sample of PBMCs or T cells enriched from blood (not recorded which). This chain links TRBV19 with TRBJ1-1, with TRBD1 matching over 11 bases. As DNA, the CDR3 is TGTGCCAGTAGTATCTCCGGGACAGGGGGCACTGAAGCTTTCTTT. Its protein is CASSISGTGGTEAFF.